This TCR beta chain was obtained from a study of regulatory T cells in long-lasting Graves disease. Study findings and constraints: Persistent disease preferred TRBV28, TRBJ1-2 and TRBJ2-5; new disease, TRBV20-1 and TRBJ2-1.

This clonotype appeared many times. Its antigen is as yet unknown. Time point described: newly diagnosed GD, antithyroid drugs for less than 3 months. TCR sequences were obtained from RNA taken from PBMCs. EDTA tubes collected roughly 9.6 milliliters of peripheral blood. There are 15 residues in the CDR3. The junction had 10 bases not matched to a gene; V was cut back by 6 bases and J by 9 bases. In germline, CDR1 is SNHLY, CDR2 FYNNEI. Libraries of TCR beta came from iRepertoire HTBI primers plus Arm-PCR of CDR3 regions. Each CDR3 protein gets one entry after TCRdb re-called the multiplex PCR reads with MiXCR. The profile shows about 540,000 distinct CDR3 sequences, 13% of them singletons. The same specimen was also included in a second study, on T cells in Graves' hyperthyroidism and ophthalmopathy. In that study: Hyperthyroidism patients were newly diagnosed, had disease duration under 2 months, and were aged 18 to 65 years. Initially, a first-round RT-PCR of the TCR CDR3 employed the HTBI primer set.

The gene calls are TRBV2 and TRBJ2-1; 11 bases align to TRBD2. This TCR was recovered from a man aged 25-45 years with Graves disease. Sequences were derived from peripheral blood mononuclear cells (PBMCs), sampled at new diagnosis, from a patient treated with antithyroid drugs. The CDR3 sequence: CASRSTSGSFGEQFF. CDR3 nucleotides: TGTGCCAGCAGAAGTACTAGCGGGAGTTTTGGTGAGCAGTTCTTC.